A single sample gave rise to the 27 T cell receptor beta chains below, sequenced in a study of blood T cell repertoires in COVID-19. The assay was immunoSEQ multiplex PCR, and TCRdb's table has in-frame clones only and misses some. Found here are approximately 72,000 clones, around nine tenths of them singletons; the top ten hold 10% to 15%. Specimen: peripheral blood. These receptors came from a woman between 55 and 75 years old with acute or convalescent COVID-19.

The V and J genes are TRBV2 and TRBJ1-5; no definite D call. This CDR3 is 12 amino acids long. Germline V CDR1 and CDR2: SNHLY, FYNNEI. V was shortened by 10 bases and J by 9 bases, with 16 bases between the two germline ends. The CDR3 loop reads CATRLFEGPQHF. CDR3 nucleotides: TGTGCCACCCGTCTTTTCGAGGGGCCCCAGCATTTT.

V usage is TRBV5-1 and J usage is TRBJ2-7; 9 nucleotides align to TRBD1. V shed 1 base and J 5 bases; nucleotides not matched to a gene: 4. Germline V gene data show CDR1 as SGHRS and CDR2 as YFSETQ. The CDR3 sequence is 14 residues long. CDR3: CASSLTGGMNEQYF. CDR3 DNA sequence: TGCGCCAGCAGCTTGACAGGGGGCATGAACGAGCAGTACTTC.

The chain joins TRBV3-1 (or the pseudogene TRBV3-2) to TRBJ2-3; 13 bases are shared with TRBD2. Unmatched junction bases numbered 4, after V lost 3 bases and J lost 4 bases. Looked up from germline, CDR1 is LGHDT and CDR2 is YNNKEL (reference sequence). The CDR3 runs 16 residues. The CDR3 DNA reads as TGTGCCAGCAGCCAGACTAGCGGGGGGCCGGCAGATACGCAGTATTTT. Its protein product is CASSQTSGGPADTQYF.

The V call is TRBV11-2, the J call TRBJ1-1; D gene ambiguous. The CDR3 sequence is 12 residues long. The V gene's germline CDR1 is SGHAT and CDR2 FQNNGV. The V end was cut by 1 base, the J end by 8 bases, with 8 bases between. CDR3 region: CASSLGRGEAFF. In nucleotides, the CDR3 is TGTGCCAGCAGCTTAGGTCGGGGAGAAGCTTTCTTT.

The chain combines TRBV6-5 with TRBJ1-6; D perhaps matches TRBD1 (5 bases). Germline-derived CDR1 and CDR2 are MNHEY and SVGAGI. Trimming removed 0 bases at V and 12 bases at J, with 12 bases between. CDR3 length: 14 residues. DNA of the CDR3: TGTGCCAGCAGTTACTCGGGGACTCTTCAACCCCTCCACTTT. Protein sequence: CASSYSGTLQPLHF.

The chain uses TRBV6-2 or TRBV6-3 and TRBJ1-3; D possibly corresponds to TRBD1 (6 bases). The CDR3 length is 12 residues. Germline-derived CDR1 and CDR2 are MNHEY and SVGEGT. Trimming left V 2 bases short and J 12 bases short, with 11 bases between. CDR3 nucleotide sequence: TGTGCCAGCAGTTACGCCACGGGACACATATATTTT. It codes for CASSYATGHIYF.

This clone was seen a few times. The chain uses TRBV2 and TRBJ1-2, with 10 positions matching TRBD1. J gave up 5 bases and V 4 bases, and 4 bases lay outside the gene matches. The germline V gene has CDR1 SNHLY and CDR2 FYNNEI. The CDR3 runs to 14 residues. The CDR3 region is CASSARTGGYGYTF. The CDR3 nucleotides read TGTGCCAGCAGTGCGCGGACAGGGGGTTATGGCTACACCTTC.

The chain couples TRBV12-5 to TRBJ2-1; 16 bases match TRBD2. Losses at the gene ends were 3 bases for V and 8 bases for J; bases not matched to a gene: 10. Germline assignment: CDR1 LGHNT and CDR2 FRNRAP. The CDR3 length is 18 residues. The CDR3 loop is CASGLSSRGLAGGHEQFF. The CDR3 region has the DNA TGTGCTAGTGGTTTAAGCTCCAGGGGACTAGCGGGGGGGCATGAGCAGTTCTTC.

The chain combines TRBV5-1 with TRBJ2-2; D unresolved. In germline, CDR1 is SGHRS, CDR2 YFSETQ. The CDR3 contains 15 residues. The ends were cut back, 0 bases at V and 1 base at J, with 7 bases in the middle. CDR3 sequence: CASSLDRVNTGELFF. CDR3 bases: TGCGCCAGCAGCTTGGATCGGGTGAACACCGGGGAGCTGTTTTTT. The variable domain in full, completed from reference TRBV5-1 and TRBJ2-2, reads KAGVTQTPRYLIKTRGQQVTLSCSPISGHRSVSWYQQTPGQGLQFLFEYFSETQRNKGNFPGRFSGRQFSNSRSEMNVSTLELGDSALYLCASSLDRVNTGELFFGEGSRLTVL.

This sequence joins TRBV5-6 and TRBJ1-4; D is unclear. Germline V gives CDR1 SGHDT, CDR2 YYEEEE. V gave up 4 bases and J gave up 7 bases, with 11 bases separating them. The CDR3 has 13 residues. CDR3 protein: CASSVSFREKLFF. The DNA for the CDR3 is TGTGCCAGCAGCGTAAGCTTTCGTGAAAAACTGTTTTTT.

This clone has only one observation. V usage is TRBV9 and J usage is TRBJ2-2, with TRBD1 matching 8 bases. Germline V gene data show CDR1 as SGDLS and CDR2 as YYNGEE. The CDR3 is 15 amino acids. V lost 0 bases, J lost 7 bases, and 5 bases stayed unmatched. The CDR3 bases are TGTGCCAGCAGCGTAGTCCAGGGGGCCGGCGGGGAGCTGTTTTTT. Amino acid sequence: CASSVVQGAGGELFF.

The V gene is TRBV7-9, the J gene TRBJ1-6; D unclear. The CDR3 spans 12 residues. The ends were cut back, 5 bases at V and 16 bases at J, with 15 bases in the middle. Germline CDR1 reads SEHNR; CDR2 reads FQNEAQ (reference sequence). DNA for the CDR3: TGTGCCAGCAGCATAAACAGCCCCGATCTCCACTTT. Translated: CASSINSPDLHF.

This chain uses TRBV14 with TRBJ1-2, with D perhaps matching TRBD1 (5 bases). V was cut by 1 base and J by 4 bases, with 13 bases left in between. CDR1 and CDR2 (germline): SGHDN, FVKESK. This CDR3 comprises 15 residues. CDR3 sequence: CASSQALDSIYGYTF. The CDR3 DNA reads as TGTGCCAGCAGCCAAGCATTAGACAGCATCTATGGCTACACCTTC.

The V call is TRBV19, the J call TRBJ1-2; 8 nucleotides match TRBD1. The CDR3 is 15 residues long. Germline-derived CDR1 and CDR2 are LNHDA and SQIVND (reference sequence). With V trimmed by 3 bases and J by 2 bases, 5 bases remained unmatched. CDR3 sequence (DNA): TGTGCCAGTAGTATCCGGCGGACAGGGAACTATGGCTACACCTTC. Translation gives CASSIRRTGNYGYTF.

The CDR3 here is CSAKLETQYF. CDR3 bases: TGCAGCGCCAAACTTGAGACCCAGTACTTC. The genes are TRBV29-1 and TRBJ2-5, with no clear D. This CDR3 has 10 amino acids. Germline V gene data show CDR1 as SQVTM and CDR2 as ANQGSEA. Trimming pared 7 bases from V and 5 bases from J, leaving 8 bases between.

V gene TRBV6-1 combines with J gene TRBJ2-7, with D perhaps TRBD2 (5 bases). CDR3 length: 15 amino acids. V was cut by 3 bases and J by 0 bases, with 12 bases left in between. Germline CDR1 reads MNHNS; CDR2 reads SASEGT. The DNA for the CDR3 is TGTGCCAGCAGTGACGGACTTTCCATCTCCTACGAGCAGTACTTC. Its translation is CASSDGLSISYEQYF.

This rearrangement joins TRBV7-8 to TRBJ1-3, with 7 bases aligning to TRBD1. The trim removed 2 bases at V and 2 bases at J, leaving 6 bases unmatched. The germline V gene encodes CDR1 SGHVS and CDR2 FQNEAQ. This CDR3 spans 16 amino acids. The CDR3 spells CASSLLGRGTGNTIYF. As DNA, the CDR3 is TGTGCCAGCAGCTTATTGGGCAGGGGGACTGGAAACACCATATATTTT.

V is TRBV25-1 and J is TRBJ1-6, with a weak D call TRBD1 (5 bases). Trimming removed 3 bases from V and 9 bases from J, with 21 bases in between. The CDR3 is 17 amino acids. The germline V gene encodes CDR1 MGHDK and CDR2 SYGVNS. The CDR3 DNA follows: TGTGCCAGCAGTGACCTCGGCCAGGGATGGGGGGGTTCACCCCTCCACTTT. Its protein is CASSDLGQGWGGSPLHF.

This clone occurred once. This chain connects TRBV19 to TRBJ1-5, with 12 positions matching TRBD1. CDR3 size: 15 residues. Germline V gene lookup returns CDR1 LNHDA and CDR2 SQIVND (reference sequence). Trimming at V came to 3 bases and at J to 5 bases, leaving 2 bases not matched to a gene. The CDR3 here is CASSIRDRGHQPQHF. The CDR3 DNA follows: TGTGCCAGTAGTATCCGGGACAGGGGGCATCAGCCCCAGCATTTT.

This chain uses TRBV18 with TRBJ1-2, with D possibly matching TRBD1 (5 bases). Germline V gene lookup returns CDR1 KGHSH and CDR2 LQKENI. This CDR3 region has 14 residues. V lost 3 bases, J lost 7 bases, and 15 bases lay in between. The CDR3 sequence: CASSPSGRESGYTF. CDR3 DNA: TGTGCCAGCTCACCTTCTGGCAGGGAAAGTGGCTACACCTTC.

The chain joins TRBV5-1 to TRBJ2-7; D might be TRBD1 (5 bases). V shed 2 bases and J shed 0 bases, with 12 bases lying between them. CDR3 length equals 15 residues. In germline, CDR1 is SGHRS, CDR2 YFSETQ. Here the CDR3 DNA reads TGCGCCAGCAGCTTCCATCCGGACACCTCCTACGAGCAGTACTTC. This sequence encodes CASSFHPDTSYEQYF.

On this clone itself: The CDR3 does not close with the conserved phenylalanine or tryptophan, likely indicating a read error. The limits of the CDR3 on the DNA are not certain, so only TCRdb's listed CDR3 is given. This sequence joins TRBV23-1 and TRBJ1-3; no DNA check was done on the table's D call, TRBD1. TRBV23-1 is noted as an ORF with a role that remains uncertain. The CDR3 spans 9 residues, counting both ends. The CDR3 loop is CASSHQGSA.

This sequence joins TRBV19 and TRBJ1-6; 7 nucleotides align to TRBD1. The CDR3 loop spans 14 amino acids. J gave up 9 bases and V 3 bases, and 5 bases lay outside the gene matches. CDR1 and CDR2 from the germline V gene are LNHDA and SQIVND (reference sequence). The CDR3 region is CASSMDRSGSPLHF. In DNA, the CDR3 is TGTGCCAGTAGTATGGACAGGAGCGGTTCACCCCTCCACTTT.

The V call is TRBV5-6, the J call TRBJ1-5; tentatively, D is TRBD1 (6 bases). There are 15 residues in the CDR3. V lost 3 bases and J lost 6, with 16 bases in between. The germline V gene encodes CDR1 SGHDT and CDR2 YYEEEE. The CDR3 nucleotides are TGTGCCAGCAGCTCCAACCCAGGGGACGGTCAGCCCCAGCATTTT. Translation gives CASSSNPGDGQPQHF.

V and J are TRBV5-4 and TRBJ1-6; TRBD1 matches 7 bases. This CDR3 has 17 residues. J gave up 2 bases and V 5 bases, and 10 bases lay outside the gene matches. Germline values: CDR1 SGHNT, CDR2 YYREEE (reference sequence). The chain's CDR3 is CASSQNRGGPYNSPLHF. The CDR3 DNA reads as TGTGCCAGCAGTCAGAACAGGGGTGGGCCCTATAATTCACCCCTCCACTTT. The full variable domain, completed using reference TRBV5-4 and TRBJ1-6, is ETGVTQSPTHLIKTRGQQVTLRCSSQSGHNTVSWYQQALGQGPQFIFQYYREEENGRGNFPPRFSGLQFPNYSSELNVNALELDDSALYLCASSQNRGGPYNSPLHFGNGTRLTVT.

This clone was counted only a few times. The chain carries TRBV2 and TRBJ1-2; tentatively, D is TRBD1 (6 bases). The CDR3 is 14 amino acids. Germline loops: CDR1 SNHLY, CDR2 FYNNEI. With 5 bases removed from V and 7 bases from J, the gap between germline ends came to 17 bases. CDR3 coding DNA: TGTGCCAGCAGTAGCAGTTTACAGGGAAGTGGCTACACCTTC. Translating gives CASSSSLQGSGYTF.

This chain connects TRBV4-2 to TRBJ2-7, with D possibly TRBD1 on 5 matching bases. This CDR3 has 15 residues. Germline V lookup: CDR1 LGHNA, CDR2 YNFKEQ. Trimming removed 1 base from V and 0 bases from J, with 10 bases in between. The CDR3 DNA reads TGTGCCAGCAGCCAAGCACAGGCGAGCTCCTACGAGCAGTACTTC. Its translation: CASSQAQASSYEQYF.